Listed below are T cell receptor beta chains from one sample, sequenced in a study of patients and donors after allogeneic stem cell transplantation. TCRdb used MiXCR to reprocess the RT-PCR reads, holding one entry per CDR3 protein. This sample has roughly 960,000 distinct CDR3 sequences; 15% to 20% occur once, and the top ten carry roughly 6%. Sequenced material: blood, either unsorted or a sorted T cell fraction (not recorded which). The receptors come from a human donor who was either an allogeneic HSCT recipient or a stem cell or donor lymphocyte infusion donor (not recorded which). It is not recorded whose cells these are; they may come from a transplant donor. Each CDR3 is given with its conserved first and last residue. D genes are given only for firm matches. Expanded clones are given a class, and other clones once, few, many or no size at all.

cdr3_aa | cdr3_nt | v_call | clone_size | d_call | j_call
CASSTRETQYF | TGTGCCAGCAGCACCAGAGAGACCCAGTACTTC | TRBV6-5 | many | NA | TRBJ2-5
CASSLGRGLDEQFF | TGTGCCAGCAGCCTGGGGAGGGGGCTCGATGAGCAGTTCTTC | TRBV11-2 | once | NA | TRBJ2-1
CAWSPGQGFHGYTF | TGTGCCTGGAGCCCCGGACAGGGGTTCCATGGCTACACCTTC | TRBV30 | NA | TRBD1 | TRBJ1-2
CAISESSSGQNTGELFF | TGTGCCATCAGTGAGTCGTCGAGCGGTCAGAACACCGGGGAGCTGTTTTTT | TRBV10-3 | NA | NA | TRBJ2-2
CASSQIRLSYNEQFF | TGTGCCAGCAGCCAGATACGACTATCCTACAATGAGCAGTTCTTC | TRBV3-1 | few | NA | TRBJ2-1
CASSEWGRGHSYNEQFF | TGTGCCAGCAGTGAATGGGGCAGGGGGCATTCCTACAATGAGCAGTTCTTC | TRBV6-1 | few | TRBD1 | TRBJ2-1
CASSPLSVNTEAFF | TGTGCCAGCTCACCACTGTCTGTGAACACTGAAGCTTTCTTT | TRBV18 | few | NA | TRBJ1-1
CASRDAIGDTQYF | TGTGCCAGCAGGGACGCTATCGGAGATACGCAGTATTTT | TRBV4-2 | few | NA | TRBJ2-3
CSASISGANVLTF | TGCAGTGCTAGCATCTCTGGGGCCAACGTCCTGACTTTC | TRBV20-1 | NA | NA | TRBJ2-6
CASSPRTSGEYNEQFF | TGCGCCAGCAGCCCAAGAACTAGCGGGGAGTACAATGAGCAGTTCTTC | TRBV4-1 | few | TRBD2 | TRBJ2-1
CATSDSTVEANTIYF | TGTGCCACCAGTGACTCGACAGTCGAAGCAAACACCATATATTTT | TRBV24-1 | few | NA | TRBJ1-3
CASSPTGLYGYTF | TGTGCCAGCAGCCCGACAGGGCTCTATGGCTACACCTTC | TRBV12-3/TRBV12-4 | many | TRBD1 | TRBJ1-2
CASSLGQTSGTGELFF | TGTGCCAGCAGCCTCGGACAGACGAGTGGGACCGGGGAGCTGTTTTTT | TRBV12-3/TRBV12-4 | few | NA | TRBJ2-2
CAISESRGSSEPQHF | TGTGCCATCAGTGAGTCGAGAGGCTCGAGCGAGCCCCAGCATTTT | TRBV10-3 | few | NA | TRBJ1-5
CASSQGGADNYGYTF | TGTGCCAGCAGCCAAGGAGGGGCAGATAACTATGGCTACACCTTC | TRBV4-2 | NA | NA | TRBJ1-2
CASSLALGSYNEQFF | TGTGCCAGCAGCTTAGCCCTGGGGAGTTACAATGAGCAGTTCTTC | TRBV7-9 | few | NA | TRBJ2-1
CSARDDGVRPYEQYF | TGCAGTGCTAGAGATGACGGAGTACGGCCCTACGAGCAGTACTTC | TRBV20-1 | NA | NA | TRBJ2-7
CASSPLSGRFYEQYF | TGTGCCAGCAGCCCACTTAGCGGGAGGTTTTACGAGCAGTACTTC | TRBV5-8 | NA | TRBD2 | TRBJ2-7
CASSPPVGLAGNTIYF | TGTGCCAGCTCACCACCGGTGGGGTTGGCTGGAAACACCATATATTTT | TRBV18 | few | NA | TRBJ1-3
CASSLGTPVGEQFF | TGTGCCAGCAGTTTGGGGACCCCCGTAGGTGAGCAGTTCTTC | TRBV12-3/TRBV12-4 | few | NA | TRBJ2-1
CSARRTGRYTEAFF | TGCAGTGCTAGGCGGACGGGACGGTACACTGAAGCTTTCTTT | TRBV20-1 | NA | NA | TRBJ1-1
CASSPGTSGRIYEQYF | TGTGCCAGCAGCCCCGGGACTAGCGGGAGAATCTACGAGCAGTACTTC | TRBV4-2 | NA | TRBD2 | TRBJ2-7
CASSLAGGGLQKTYNEQFF | TGCGCCAGCAGCTTGGCAGGCGGGGGATTGCAGAAAACCTACAATGAGCAGTTCTTC | TRBV5-1 | NA | TRBD2 | TRBJ2-1
CASSNLAGRSYNEQFF | TGCGCCAGCAGCAACTTAGCGGGCCGTTCCTACAATGAGCAGTTCTTC | TRBV5-1 | NA | TRBD2 | TRBJ2-1
CASCSGSLSRTAFF | TGTGCCTCGTGTTCTGGCAGCCTCTCCCGGACGGCTTTCTTT | TRBV28 | few | NA | TRBJ1-1
CASSYSILRTGDDSPLHF | TGTGCCAGCAGTTACTCGATCTTGCGGACAGGGGACGATTCACCCCTCCACTTT | TRBV6-5 | few | TRBD1 | TRBJ1-6
CASSYDSTTGNTIYF | TGTGCCAGCAGTTACGACAGCACGACTGGAAACACCATATATTTT | TRBV6-5 | NA | NA | TRBJ1-3
CASSLGPLTGELFF | TGTGCCAGCAGCTTAGGCCCTCTCACCGGGGAGCTGTTTTTT | TRBV5-5 | NA | NA | TRBJ2-2
CASSSPDRGSNQPQHF | TGTGCCAGCAGTTCTCCGGACAGGGGAAGCAATCAGCCCCAGCATTTT | TRBV28 | NA | TRBD1 | TRBJ1-5
CASSGPGLARAQETQYF | TGTGCCAGCAGTGGACCCGGACTAGCGAGAGCCCAAGAGACCCAGTACTTC | TRBV12-3/TRBV12-4 | many | TRBD2 | TRBJ2-5
CASSLLRQGGAYEQYF | TGCGCCAGCAGCTTGCTCAGACAGGGGGGTGCTTACGAGCAGTACTTC | TRBV5-1 | few | TRBD1 | TRBJ2-7
CASSDRTDRLNTGELFF | TGTGCCAGCAGTGATAGGACTGACAGACTTAACACCGGGGAGCTGTTTTTT | TRBV6-1 | few | NA | TRBJ2-2
CASSGLAGGGSSYNEQFF | TGCGCCAGCAGTGGACTAGCGGGAGGCGGGAGCTCCTACAATGAGCAGTTCTTC | TRBV10-2 | NA | TRBD2 | TRBJ2-1
CASSVGGRYGYTF | TGTGCCAGCAGCGTAGGGGGCCGCTATGGCTACACCTTC | TRBV9 | few | NA | TRBJ1-2
CASSQGRRGVGNQPQHF | TGTGCCAGCAGCCAAGGAAGAAGGGGGGTAGGCAATCAGCCCCAGCATTTT | TRBV4-2 | few | NA | TRBJ1-5
CSARGLTSGHSSTDTQYF | TGCAGTGCTAGAGGGTTGACTAGCGGGCATTCTAGCACAGATACGCAGTATTTT | TRBV20-1 | few | TRBD2 | TRBJ2-3
CASSLVGGGHTGELFF | TGCGCCAGCAGCTTGGTTGGCGGGGGACACACCGGGGAGCTGTTTTTT | TRBV5-1 | few | TRBD2 | TRBJ2-2
CASSSYTDRAYEQYF | TGTGCCAGCAGTTCTTATACTGACAGGGCTTACGAGCAGTACTTC | TRBV27 | few | TRBD1 | TRBJ2-7
CASSPRATTGDLYNEQFF | TGCGCCAGCAGCCCCAGGGCCACAACAGGGGACCTTTACAATGAGCAGTTCTTC | TRBV4-1 | NA | TRBD1 | TRBJ2-1
CASSLGSSNEQYF | TGTGCCAGCAGCCTCGGGAGTAGCAACGAGCAGTACTTC | TRBV7-9 | few | NA | TRBJ2-7
CASSLEAGEAVIYGYTF | TGTGCCAGCAGTTTAGAAGCAGGGGAAGCCGTAATTTATGGCTACACCTTC | TRBV12-3/TRBV12-4 | few | NA | TRBJ1-2
CASSPRGEEQYF | TGTGCCAGCTCACCACGGGGAGAGGAGCAGTACTTC | TRBV18 | NA | NA | TRBJ2-7
CASSEARNSGGYTF | TGTGCCAGCAGTGAAGCGCGAAATAGCGGCGGCTACACCTTC | TRBV6-1 | NA | NA | TRBJ1-2
CASSSWDFSGANVLTF | TGTGCCAGCAGCTCATGGGACTTCTCTGGGGCCAACGTCCTGACTTTC | TRBV7-2 | NA | NA | TRBJ2-6
CASSSPVAGGPYNEQFF | TGCGCCAGCAGCTCCCCTGTAGCGGGAGGACCCTACAATGAGCAGTTCTTC | TRBV5-1 | NA | TRBD2 | TRBJ2-1
CASSLGLLADTYEQYF | TGTGCCAGCAGCTTAGGATTGCTAGCGGATACCTACGAGCAGTACTTC | TRBV11-3 | NA | TRBD2 | TRBJ2-7
CAAGGTFNYGYTF | TGTGCCGCCGGGGGTACCTTTAACTATGGCTACACCTTC | TRBV6-1 | NA | NA | TRBJ1-2
CATSRTSGSSYNEQFF | TGTGCCACCAGCCGGACTAGCGGGAGCTCCTACAATGAGCAGTTCTTC | TRBV24-1 | NA | TRBD2 | TRBJ2-1
CASSQYSNQPQYF | TGTGCCAGCAGCCAATATAGCAATCAGCCCCAGTATTTT | TRBV7-2 | few | NA | TRBJ2-3
CAIQSGETDTQYF | TGTGCCATCCAGTCAGGGGAGACAGATACGCAGTATTTT | TRBV10-3 | NA | NA | TRBJ2-3
CATSDLVGGYTF | TGTGCCACCAGTGATTTGGTCGGTGGCTACACCTTC | TRBV24-1 | many | NA | TRBJ1-2
CASCRQGFLYGYTF | TGTGCCAGCTGCCGACAGGGATTCCTTTATGGCTACACCTTC | TRBV6-1 | few | TRBD1 | TRBJ1-2
CSARESVYEQFF | TGCAGTGCTAGAGAATCGGTATATGAGCAGTTCTTC | TRBV20-1 | NA | NA | TRBJ2-1